This passage covers 10 T cell receptor beta chains from one sample sequenced in a study of blood T cell repertoires in COVID-19. Profiled with immunoSEQ multiplex PCR; TCRdb holds only in-frame clones, not every one. Altogether roughly 150,000 clones are present, around four fifths being singletons, with the ten largest covering 6.2%. Sequenced material: PBMCs or T cells enriched from blood (not recorded which). The receptors come from a woman aged 40 to 50 who had recovered from COVID-19.

The J gene is TRBJ2-7, the V gene TRBV15; D is unresolved. This CDR3 contains 12 residues. V was cut by 5 bases and J by 4 bases, with 9 bases left in between. CDR1 is LNHNV, CDR2 YYDKDF, per germline (reference sequence). The CDR3: CATSQERYEQYF. CDR3 DNA sequence: TGTGCCACCAGCCAGGAACGATACGAGCAGTACTTC.

V is TRBV7-8 and J is TRBJ2-5; possible D gene TRBD2, 5 bases. V lost 3 bases to trimming and J lost 2 bases, with 13 bases between them. The CDR3 has 15 residues. CDR1 is SGHVS and CDR2 is FQNEAQ in the germline V gene. CDR3 sequence: CASSFDKRGQETQYF. CDR3 coding DNA: TGTGCCAGCAGCTTTGACAAGCGAGGGCAAGAGACCCAGTACTTC.

The rearrangement uses TRBV7-8 and TRBJ2-1; 7 bases line up with TRBD2. The CDR3 is 13 residues long. With 5 bases clipped from V and 5 bases from J, the junction kept 3 bases outside the gene matches. Germline loops: CDR1 SGHVS, CDR2 FQNEAQ. CDR3 nucleotides: TGTGCCAGCAGCATACTAGCGCACAATGAGCAGTTCTTC. Translating it yields CASSILAHNEQFF.

The V gene is TRBV7-8, the J gene TRBJ2-3; 10 bases are shared with TRBD2. This CDR3 has 17 residues. CDR1 is SGHVS, CDR2 FQNEAQ, per germline. Losses at the gene ends were 5 bases for V and 2 bases for J; bases not matched to a gene: 10. The CDR3 here is CASSPPGLADITDTQYF. As DNA, the CDR3 is TGTGCCAGCAGCCCGCCAGGACTAGCGGACATCACAGATACGCAGTATTTT.

This clone was seen just once. The genes are TRBV11-3 and TRBJ1-1; 10 bases align to TRBD1. Germline CDR1 SGHNT, CDR2 YENEEA. This CDR3 comprises 15 residues. The J segment lost 7 bases and the V segment lost 1 base, leaving 6 bases of the junction unmatched. Written as DNA, the CDR3 is TGTGCCAGCAGCTTAGGGAGTGGGACAGGGGATGAAGCTTTCTTT. Amino acid sequence: CASSLGSGTGDEAFF.

The genes are TRBV4-1 and TRBJ1-2, with TRBD1 as a possible D gene (5 bases). CDR1 and CDR2 (germline): MGHRA, YSYEKL. Trimming removed 5 bases at V and 5 bases at J, with 24 bases between. This CDR3 has 17 amino acids. As DNA, the CDR3 is TGCGCCAGCAGCGCCCGTTTCCAGGGTCTCAGCGGGTATGGCTACACCTTC. Amino acid sequence: CASSARFQGLSGYGYTF.

The chain is built from TRBV7-6 and TRBJ1-1; 7 bases fit TRBD1. The junction had 5 bases not matched to a gene; V was cut back by 5 bases and J by 5 bases. Per germline, CDR1 SGHVS and CDR2 FNYEAQ. The CDR3 spans 13 residues. CDR3 bases: TGTGCCAGCAGCGCTAACAGGGGTACTGAAGCTTTCTTT. This encodes CASSANRGTEAFF.

This clone appeared a few times. The rearrangement joins TRBV2 to TRBJ2-3; 9 bases match TRBD2. The trim removed 7 bases at V and 8 bases at J, leaving 19 bases unmatched. The CDR3 covers 17 residues. Germline values: CDR1 SNHLY, CDR2 FYNNEI. The CDR3 sequence is CASTKRGVSGSRGTQYF. The CDR3, as DNA: TGTGCCAGCACCAAAAGGGGGGTTAGCGGGAGTAGGGGTACGCAGTATTTT.

The genes are TRBV6-5 and TRBJ2-7; 10 bases align to TRBD1. CDR1 is MNHEY, CDR2 SVGAGI, per germline. The V gene end was trimmed by 2 bases and the J gene end by 4 bases; junction bases not matched to a gene: 2. CDR3 length equals 14 residues. CDR3 in DNA: TGTGCCAGCAGTTACGACAGGGGGCAATACGAGCAGTACTTC. It is translated as CASSYDRGQYEQYF.

V gene TRBV20-1 combines with J gene TRBJ2-7; unclear D gene. The V end was cut by 3 bases, the J end by 2 bases, with 5 bases between. The CDR3 is 11 amino acids. Germline lookup yields CDR1 DFQATT and CDR2 SNEGSKA (reference sequence). The CDR3 protein is CSASYTYEQYF. The DNA for the CDR3 is TGCAGTGCTAGTTACACCTACGAGCAGTACTTC.